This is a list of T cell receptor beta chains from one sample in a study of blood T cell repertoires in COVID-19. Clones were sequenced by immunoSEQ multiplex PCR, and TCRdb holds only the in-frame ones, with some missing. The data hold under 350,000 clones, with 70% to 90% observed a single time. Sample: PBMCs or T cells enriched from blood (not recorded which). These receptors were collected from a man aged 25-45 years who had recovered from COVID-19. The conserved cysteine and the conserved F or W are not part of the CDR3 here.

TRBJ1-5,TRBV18,ASSPGQGLNQPQH
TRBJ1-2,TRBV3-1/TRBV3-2,ASSQEGTGGRFNYGYT
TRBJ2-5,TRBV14,ASSLGGQETQY
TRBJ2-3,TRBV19,ASSRQDRVVQDTQY
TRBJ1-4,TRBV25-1,AGSDPTGSNEKLF
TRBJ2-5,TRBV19,ASSISHRGHRETQY
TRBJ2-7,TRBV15,ATSRDRGKYEQY
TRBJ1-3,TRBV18,ASSGGLSGNTIY
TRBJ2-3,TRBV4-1,ASSQSTLTDTQY
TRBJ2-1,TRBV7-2,ASSSGTSGGYNEQF
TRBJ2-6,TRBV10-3,AIRGQAHSGANVLT
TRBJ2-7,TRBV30,AWDRGLYEQY
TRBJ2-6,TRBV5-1,ASSSGPRASGANVLT
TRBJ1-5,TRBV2,ASSEGQGYQPQH
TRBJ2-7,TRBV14,RTGASEQY
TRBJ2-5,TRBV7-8,ASSSAQRRGYWETQY
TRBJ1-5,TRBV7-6,ASSLGLNQPQH
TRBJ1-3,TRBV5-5,ASSLGLASGNTIY
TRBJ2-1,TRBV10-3,AISEQPSGWGNEQF
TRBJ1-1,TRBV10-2,ASSESRWYENTEAF
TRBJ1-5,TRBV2,ASSPEGPQPQH
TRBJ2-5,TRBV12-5,ASSGGDGEETQY
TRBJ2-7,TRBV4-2,ASSQERGAPYEQY
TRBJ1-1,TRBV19,ASSRGGGETEAF
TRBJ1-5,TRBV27,ASSRVYSNQPQH
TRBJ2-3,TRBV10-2,ASRPPGGPDTQY
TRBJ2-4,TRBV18,ASSPHQAGENIQY
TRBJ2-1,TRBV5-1,ASSLGTGPLPNEQF
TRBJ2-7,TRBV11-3,ASSYLPGTTAYEQY
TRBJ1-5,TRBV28,ASWGDRVGNQPQH
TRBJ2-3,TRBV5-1,ASSLAGTGGTDTQY